What follows are 22 T cell receptor beta chains derived from one specimen sequenced in a study of T cell clonality in common variable immunodeficiency (dated by TCRdb to the mid-2010s). Library preparation employed the immunoSEQ multiplex PCR assay. TCRdb took this table from immuneACCESS and kept in-frame rearrangements with V and J called. Such tables lack part of the clones; where checked against another copy, unresolved V genes explain under half of the gap, and the rest is unexplained. This sample is represented by tens of thousands of clones, with no singletons among them. The ten largest clones capture 4.5% of the sample. The sequenced material came from peripheral blood mononuclear cells. These receptors came from a person aged 18 to 75 in good health.

Comment on this clone: The observed sequence ends 3 residues before the CDR3 terminus, with the missing tail filled in from the germline J gene. The chain has TRBV2 and TRBJ2-7; 9 bases agree with TRBD2. This CDR3 region has 15 residues. Germline V gives CDR1 SNHLY, CDR2 FYNNEI. Losses at the gene ends were 7 bases for V and 5 bases for J; bases not matched to a gene: 12. The sequenced CDR3 bases are TGTGCCAGCACCACTCCGGGACTAGCTCGGGACGAG. Its protein is CASTTPGLARDE. The CDR3 reads in full as CASTTPGLARDEQYF.

By frequency in the sample, this clone is medium-sized (0.01 to 0.1%). The observed sequence ends 3 residues before the CDR3 terminus, with the missing tail filled in from the germline J gene. The chain links TRBV7-3 to TRBJ2-1; 7 positions match TRBD1. The CDR3 sequence is 15 residues long. V lost 5 bases and J lost 2; bases outside the gene matches: 6. The germline CDR1 and CDR2 sequences are SGHTA and FQGTGA. CDR3 residues: CASSRGTVAYNEQFF. The CDR3 DNA, read in part, is TGTGCCAGCAGCCGTGGGACAGTCGCCTACAATGAG.

This clone was seen at least ten times. The read ends 3 residues shy of where the CDR3 ends; the end is completed using the germline J gene. This chain links TRBV29-1 with TRBJ1-5, with TRBD1 matching 8 bases. The CDR3 covers 14 residues. CDR1 SQVTM and CDR2 ANQGSEA come from the germline V gene. The V gene end was trimmed by 7 bases and the J gene end by 1 base; junction bases not matched to a gene: 6. The covered CDR3 bases are TGCAGCGCCACGACAGGGGTAAGCAATCAGCCC. Its translation is CSATTGVSNQP. The CDR3 in full is CSATTGVSNQPQHF.

Many counts were recorded for this clone. The CDR3 extends 3 residues past the end of the read, so its final part is completed from the germline J gene. The chain has TRBV19 and TRBJ2-7; 7 positions agree with TRBD2. The ends lost 2 bases at V and 4 bases at J; junction bases unmatched: 14. Per the germline V gene, CDR1 is LNHDA and CDR2 is SQIVND (reference sequence). CDR3 size: 17 residues. The CDR3 is CASSISGPGDYLYEQYF. CDR3 DNA, as far as it was read: TGTGCCAGTAGTATATCAGGACCCGGGGACTACCTGTACGAG.

As to this clone: The read terminates 3 residues ahead of where the CDR3 ends, so the germline J gene completes it. The V call is TRBV2, the J call TRBJ1-2, with TRBD1 matching 7 bases. This CDR3 is built from 12 residues. CDR1 is SNHLY and CDR2 is FYNNEI in the germline V gene. V lost 8 bases to trimming and J lost 4 bases; unmatched junction nucleotides: 4. The part of the CDR3 DNA that was read is TGTGCCAGCCGGGACAGCTTCTATGGC. Amino acid sequence: CASRDSFYG. The CDR3, in full, reads CASRDSFYGYTF.

This clone was picked up many times. The read finishes 3 residues shy of the CDR3 end, and the germline J gene is used to complete it. The chain employs TRBV7-9 and TRBJ2-7, with a tentative D call TRBD2 (7 bases). The CDR3 runs to 13 residues. Trimming pared 3 bases from V and 5 bases from J, leaving 11 bases between. Germline values: CDR1 SEHNR, CDR2 FQNEAQ (reference sequence). The CDR3 DNA, read in part, is TGTGCCAGCAGCTTGGGGGGGCTCCACGAG. It encodes CASSLGGLHE. The entire CDR3 reads CASSLGGLHEQYF.

There are many counts of this clone. The read gets to within 3 residues of the CDR3 end, and the germline J gene fills in the rest. The chain is built from TRBV7-9 and TRBJ2-2; TRBD2 aligns across 11 bases. This CDR3 comprises 15 residues. V shed 2 bases, J shed 6 bases, and the junction held 2 bases outside the gene matches. In germline, CDR1 is SEHNR, CDR2 FQNEAQ (reference sequence). Incomplete CDR3 DNA: TGTGCCAGCAGCTTACTAGCGGGAGGTTCCGGGGAG. This gives the protein CASSLLAGGSGE. The whole CDR3 region reads CASSLLAGGSGELFF.

At least ten counts were recorded for this clone. Read sequence stops 3 residues before the CDR3 end, and the germline J gene provides the missing end. The V gene is TRBV3-1 (or the pseudogene TRBV3-2), the J gene TRBJ1-4; 10 bases match TRBD1. The CDR3 extends over 19 amino acids. The J segment lost 7 bases and the V segment lost 2 bases, leaving 16 bases of the junction unmatched. CDR1 LGHDT and CDR2 YNNKEL come from the germline V gene (reference sequence). CDR3 sequence reads: CASSQRQALDRGQGEKLFF. CDR3 DNA (partial): TGTGCCAGCAGCCAACGACAGGCCCTCGACAGGGGGCAGGGTGAAAAA.

This clone showed up many times. Read sequence stops 3 residues before the CDR3 end, and the germline J gene provides the missing end. The rearrangement joins TRBV20-1 to TRBJ2-2; D ambiguous. The germline CDR1 and CDR2 sequences are DFQATT and SNEGSKA (reference sequence). V was trimmed by 3 bases and J by 0 bases, leaving 8 bases between them. The CDR3 is 14 amino acids. CDR3 DNA, as far as it was read: TGCAGTGCTAGTCGCAGGTCGAACACCGGGGAG. Residues: CSASRRSNTGE. The entire CDR3 reads CSASRRSNTGELFF.

This clone was seen ten or more times. The read terminates 3 residues ahead of where the CDR3 ends, so the germline J gene completes it. J is TRBJ1-1 and V is TRBV13; 8 bases fit TRBD1. V lost 6 bases, J lost 5 bases, and 11 bases stayed unmatched. This CDR3 region has 15 residues. Germline CDR1 reads PRHDT; CDR2 reads FYEKMQ (reference sequence). This CDR3 is CASSSRTTGATEAFF. The CDR3 bases that were read are TGTGCCAGCAGTTCTAGAACGACAGGGGCGACTGAA.

This clone was recorded at least ten times. The read stops 3 residues short of the end of the CDR3; the missing end is completed from the germline J gene. The chain has TRBV19 and TRBJ2-7; 8 nucleotides line up with TRBD1. Germline CDR1 LNHDA, CDR2 SQIVND (reference sequence). The J segment lost 5 bases and the V segment lost 7 bases, leaving 10 bases of the junction unmatched. This CDR3 has 14 amino acids. The CDR3 sequence: CASNPRDRLNEQYF. The CDR3 bases that were read are TGTGCCAGTAACCCCCGGGACAGGCTGAACGAG.

This clone was seen many times. Read data end 3 residues before the CDR3 end; the end is taken from the germline J gene. The rearrangement joins TRBV19 to TRBJ2-1; TRBD2 is a possible D gene (6 bases). Germline assignment: CDR1 LNHDA and CDR2 SQIVND (reference sequence). Between the trimmed V and J ends, which lost 9 bases and 3 bases, there was a span of 12 bases. CDR3 length: 13 residues. The DNA read from the CDR3 is TGTGCCAGCCGACTAGGGAACTACAATGAG. This gives the protein CASRLGNYNE. The full CDR3 sequence reads CASRLGNYNEQFF.

Many counts were recorded for this clone. The CDR3: CSAIEREPYEQYF. The covered CDR3 bases are TGCAGTGCTATCGAGCGGGAACCCTACGAG. The rearrangement links TRBV20-1 to TRBJ2-7, with 7 bases identical to TRBD2. The read ends 3 residues shy of where the CDR3 ends; the end is completed using the germline J gene. CDR1 is DFQATT, CDR2 SNEGSKA, per germline (reference sequence). The V gene end was trimmed by 4 bases and the J gene end by 2 bases; junction bases not matched to a gene: 5. The CDR3 totals 13 residues.

This clone was seen ten or more times. The read comes to an end 3 residues before the CDR3 does, leaving the germline J gene to fill in the end. This sequence joins TRBV18 and TRBJ2-7, with 9 bases identical to TRBD2. This CDR3 spans 14 amino acids. Germline values: CDR1 KGHSH, CDR2 LQKENI. With V trimmed by 5 bases and J by 0 bases, 2 bases remained unmatched. CDR3 DNA (partial): TGTGCCAGCTCAAATAGCGGGAGCTCCTACGAG. Protein: CASSNSGSSYE. The entire CDR3 protein reads CASSNSGSSYEQYF.

This clone was seen repeatedly, ten times or more. The observed sequence ends 3 residues before the CDR3 terminus, with the missing tail filled in from the germline J gene. This sequence joins TRBV14 and TRBJ1-1; no firm D call. Germline V CDR1 and CDR2: SGHDN, FVKESK. This CDR3 region has 14 residues. The ends were cut back, 4 bases at V and 7 bases at J, with 16 bases in the middle. The chain's CDR3 is CASSLTMAAGEAFF. The sequenced part of the CDR3 DNA is TGTGCCAGCAGCCTAACAATGGCGGCTGGTGAA. Variable domain in full (rest from reference TRBV14 and TRBJ1-1): EAGVTQFPSHSVIEKGQTVTLRCDPISGHDNLYWYRRVMGKEIKFLLHFVKESKQDESGMPNNRFLAERTGGTYSTLKVQPAELEDSGVYFCASSLTMAAGEAFFGQGTRLTVV.

Ten or more counts support this clone. The CDR3 is cut off 3 residues early in the read; its end comes from the germline J gene. This rearrangement joins TRBV4-2 to TRBJ2-7; 9 nucleotides match TRBD1. The J segment lost 4 bases and the V segment lost 1 base, leaving 2 bases of the junction unmatched. The CDR3 runs to 14 residues. Per germline, CDR1 LGHNA and CDR2 YNFKEQ. The sequenced CDR3 bases are TGTGCCAGCAGCCAAGGGACAGGGGTTTACGAG. It yields the protein CASSQGTGVYE. The whole CDR3 protein reads CASSQGTGVYEQYF.

This clone was detected many times. The CDR3 goes on 3 residues after the read ends, and that part is filled in from the germline J gene. The chain uses TRBV19 and TRBJ1-2; 8 bases are shared with TRBD1. Germline V gene lookup returns CDR1 LNHDA and CDR2 SQIVND (reference sequence). The CDR3 consists of 15 residues. J was trimmed by 2 bases and V by 1 base; bases with no gene match: 3. Partial CDR3 DNA: TGTGCCAGTAGTATAGCGGCAGGGGGCAACTATGGC. It specifies CASSIAAGGNYG. The whole CDR3 protein reads CASSIAAGGNYGYTF.

This clone appeared many times. A junction boundary mismatches the germline segment, possibly from a read error. With the read ending 3 residues before the CDR3 end, the germline J gene is used to fill in that end. The chain uses TRBV5-4 and TRBJ1-2; 9 bases agree with TRBD1. CDR1 and CDR2 (germline): SGHNT, YYREEE (reference sequence). The CDR3 has 15 residues. CDR3 loop: CATSLGLQGADGYTF. The covered CDR3 bases are TGTGCCACCAGCTTGGGTCTACAGGGGGCTGATGGC. Combining the CDR3 with reference TRBV5-4 and TRBJ1-2 gives the whole variable domain ETGVTQSPTHLIKTRGQQVTLRCSSQSGHNTVSWYQQALGQGPQFIFQYYREEENGRGNFPPRFSGLQFPNYSSELNVNALELDDSALYLCATSLGLQGADGYTFGSGTRLTVV.

Regarding this clone: The observed sequence ends 3 residues before the CDR3 terminus, with the missing tail filled in from the germline J gene. The genes are TRBV18 and TRBJ2-1; 8 bases map to TRBD1. The trim removed 5 bases at V and 4 bases at J, leaving 7 bases unmatched. The CDR3 is 15 amino acids. Per the germline V gene, CDR1 is KGHSH and CDR2 is LQKENI. CDR3 DNA, as far as it was read: TGTGCCAGCTCATCCGGGACAGGCGAATACAATGAG. This encodes CASSSGTGEYNE. The entire CDR3 reads CASSSGTGEYNEQFF. The full variable domain, rest sourced from reference TRBV18 and TRBJ2-1, is NAGVMQNPRHLVRRRGQEARLRCSPMKGHSHVYWYRQLPEEGLKFMVYLQKENIIDESGMPKERFSAEFPKEGPSILRIQQVVRGDSAAYFCASSSGTGEYNEQFFGPGTRLTVL.

In its sample, this clone was seen many times. The CDR3 goes on 3 residues after the read ends, and that part is filled in from the germline J gene. The V and J genes are TRBV4-1 and TRBJ2-3; 12 bases are shared with TRBD2. CDR3 size: 16 residues. Per the germline V gene, CDR1 is MGHRA and CDR2 is YSYEKL. J was trimmed by 6 bases and V by 5 bases; bases with no gene match: 9. Partial CDR3 DNA: TGCGCCAGCAGCGGGAAGACTAGCGGGAGAGGCGATACG. This translates into CASSGKTSGRGDT. The complete CDR3 reads CASSGKTSGRGDTQYF.

In its sample, this clone was seen many times. The CDR3 end lies 3 residues beyond the end of the read and is filled in from the germline J gene. This chain joins TRBV7-3 and TRBJ2-5, with D possibly TRBD2 on 6 matching bases. This CDR3 is 15 amino acids long. The V and J ends lost 6 bases and 2 bases respectively, with 16 bases between them. Per the germline V gene, CDR1 is SGHTA and CDR2 is FQGTGA. The CDR3 is CASSLVGGIQETQYF. The sequenced CDR3 bases are TGTGCCAGCAGTCTAGTTGGGGGGATTCAAGAGACC.

This clone appeared many times. With the read ending 3 residues before the CDR3 end, the germline J gene is used to fill in that end. The chain links TRBV20-1 to TRBJ2-1; 9 bases agree with TRBD2. Losses at the gene ends were 3 bases for V and 9 bases for J; bases not matched to a gene: 12. Germline CDR1 is DFQATT and CDR2 is SNEGSKA (reference sequence). The CDR3 consists of 15 residues. The CDR3 loop is CSARPGLAVAGEQFF. CDR3 DNA (partial): TGCAGTGCTAGGCCGGGACTAGCCGTTGCGGGTGAG.